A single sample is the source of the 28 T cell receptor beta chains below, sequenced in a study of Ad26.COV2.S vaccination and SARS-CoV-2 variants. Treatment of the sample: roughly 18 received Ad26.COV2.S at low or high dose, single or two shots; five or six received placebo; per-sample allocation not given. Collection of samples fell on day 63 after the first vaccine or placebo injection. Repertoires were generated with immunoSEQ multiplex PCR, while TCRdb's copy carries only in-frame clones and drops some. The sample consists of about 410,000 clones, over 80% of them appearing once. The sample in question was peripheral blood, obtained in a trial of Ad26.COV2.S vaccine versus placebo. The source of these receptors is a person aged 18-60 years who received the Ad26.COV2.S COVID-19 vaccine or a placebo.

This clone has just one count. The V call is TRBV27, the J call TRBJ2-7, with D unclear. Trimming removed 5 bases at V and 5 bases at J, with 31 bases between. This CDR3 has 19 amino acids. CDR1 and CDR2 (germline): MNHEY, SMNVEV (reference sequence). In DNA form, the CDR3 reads TGTGCCAGCAGTAACCTAGGGTTTAGCCCACTATCGCCCCCTCACGAGCAGTACTTC. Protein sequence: CASSNLGFSPLSPPHEQYF.

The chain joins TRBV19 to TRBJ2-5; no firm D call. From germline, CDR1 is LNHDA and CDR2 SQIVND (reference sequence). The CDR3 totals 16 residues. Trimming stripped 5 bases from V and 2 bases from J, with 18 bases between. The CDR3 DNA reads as TGTGCCAGTAGTTCCCGGACGGAGTTGGGGCAAGAGACCCAGTACTTC. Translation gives CASSSRTELGQETQYF.

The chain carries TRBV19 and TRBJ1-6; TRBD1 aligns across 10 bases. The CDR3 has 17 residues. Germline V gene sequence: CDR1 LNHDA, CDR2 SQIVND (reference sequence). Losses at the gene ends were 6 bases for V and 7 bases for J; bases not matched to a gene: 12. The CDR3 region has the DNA TGTGCCAGTAGCCGACAGGGGGCGATTAGAGAGAATTCACCCCTCCACTTT. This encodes CASSRQGAIRENSPLHF.

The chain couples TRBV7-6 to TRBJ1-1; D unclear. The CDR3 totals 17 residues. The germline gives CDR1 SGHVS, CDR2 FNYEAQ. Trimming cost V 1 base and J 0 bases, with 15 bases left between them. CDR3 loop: CASSLVVGLIMNTEAFF. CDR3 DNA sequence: TGTGCCAGCAGCTTAGTGGTGGGGTTGATTATGAACACTGAAGCTTTCTTT. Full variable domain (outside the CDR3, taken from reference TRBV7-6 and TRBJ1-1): GAGVSQSPRYKVTKRGQDVALRCDPISGHVSLYWYRQALGQGPEFLTYFNYEAQQDKSGLPNDRFSAERPEGSISTLTIQRTEQRDSAMYRCASSLVVGLIMNTEAFFGQGTRLTVV.

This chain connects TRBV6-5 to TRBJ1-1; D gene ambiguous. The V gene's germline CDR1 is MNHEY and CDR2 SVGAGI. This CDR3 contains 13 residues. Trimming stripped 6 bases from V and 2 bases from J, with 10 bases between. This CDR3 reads CASSPRKNTEAFF. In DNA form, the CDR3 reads TGTGCCAGCAGCCCGAGAAAAAACACTGAAGCTTTCTTT.

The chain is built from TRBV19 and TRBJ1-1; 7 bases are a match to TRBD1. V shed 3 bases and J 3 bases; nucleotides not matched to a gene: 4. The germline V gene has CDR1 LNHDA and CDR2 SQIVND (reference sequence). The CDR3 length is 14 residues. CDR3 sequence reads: CASSMGQLDTEAFF. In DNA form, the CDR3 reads TGTGCCAGTAGTATGGGACAGCTCGACACTGAAGCTTTCTTT.

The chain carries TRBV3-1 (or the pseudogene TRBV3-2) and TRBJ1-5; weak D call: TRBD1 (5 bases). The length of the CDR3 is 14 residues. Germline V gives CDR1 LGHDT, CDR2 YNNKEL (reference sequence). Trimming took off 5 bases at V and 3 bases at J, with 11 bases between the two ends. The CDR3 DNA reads TGTGCCAGCAGCGACAGTGCGCTCAATCAGCCCCAGCATTTT. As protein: CASSDSALNQPQHF.

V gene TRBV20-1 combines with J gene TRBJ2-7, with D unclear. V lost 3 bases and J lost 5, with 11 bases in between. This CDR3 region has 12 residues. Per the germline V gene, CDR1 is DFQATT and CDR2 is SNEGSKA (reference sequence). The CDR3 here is CSASHSFDEQYF. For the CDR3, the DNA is TGCAGTGCTAGTCACAGCTTCGACGAGCAGTACTTC.

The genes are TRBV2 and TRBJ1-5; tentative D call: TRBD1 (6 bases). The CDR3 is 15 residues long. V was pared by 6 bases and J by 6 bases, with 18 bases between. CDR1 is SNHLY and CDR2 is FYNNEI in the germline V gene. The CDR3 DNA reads TGTGCCAGCAGGGGAACACAGGGAGGGGTTCAGCCCCAGCATTTT. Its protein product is CASRGTQGGVQPQHF.

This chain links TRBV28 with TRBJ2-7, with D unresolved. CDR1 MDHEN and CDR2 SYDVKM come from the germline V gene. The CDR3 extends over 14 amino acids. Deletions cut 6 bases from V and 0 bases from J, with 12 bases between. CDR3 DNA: TGTGCCAGCAGAATCCTCTCCACCTCCTACGAGCAGTACTTC. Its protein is CASRILSTSYEQYF.

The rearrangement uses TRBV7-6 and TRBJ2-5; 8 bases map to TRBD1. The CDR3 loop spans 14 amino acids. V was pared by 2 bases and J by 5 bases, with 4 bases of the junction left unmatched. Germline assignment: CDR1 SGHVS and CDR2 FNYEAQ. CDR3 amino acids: CASSLLRGHETQYF. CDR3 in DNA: TGTGCCAGCAGCTTACTCAGGGGGCACGAGACCCAGTACTTC.

CDR3 region: CASSGSGGYSNQPQHF. The CDR3 DNA follows: TGTGCCAGCAGTGGTTCTGGAGGGTATAGCAATCAGCCCCAGCATTTT. The J gene is TRBJ1-5, the V gene TRBV6-1; D remains unclear. CDR1 is MNHNS and CDR2 is SASEGT in the germline V gene. The CDR3 totals 16 residues. V lost 4 bases and J lost 0, with 13 bases in between.

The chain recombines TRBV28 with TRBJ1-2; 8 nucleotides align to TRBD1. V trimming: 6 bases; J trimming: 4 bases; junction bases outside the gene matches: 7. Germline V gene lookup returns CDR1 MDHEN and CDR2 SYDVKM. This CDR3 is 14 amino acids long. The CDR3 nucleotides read TGTGCCAGCAGGGGCAGGGGGCGCACCTATGGCTACACCTTC. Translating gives CASRGRGRTYGYTF.

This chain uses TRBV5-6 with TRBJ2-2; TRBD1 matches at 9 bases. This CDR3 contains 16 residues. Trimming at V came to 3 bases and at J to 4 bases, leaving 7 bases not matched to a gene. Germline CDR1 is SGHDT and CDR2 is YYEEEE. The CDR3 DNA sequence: TGTGCCAGCAGCTACCCCGGGACAGGGTTCACCGGGGAGCTGTTTTTT. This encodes CASSYPGTGFTGELFF.

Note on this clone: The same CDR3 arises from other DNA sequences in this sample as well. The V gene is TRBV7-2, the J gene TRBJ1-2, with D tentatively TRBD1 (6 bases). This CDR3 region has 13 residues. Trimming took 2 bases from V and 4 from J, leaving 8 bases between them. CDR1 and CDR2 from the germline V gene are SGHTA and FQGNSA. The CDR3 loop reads CASSLRGGYGYTF. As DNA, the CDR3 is TGTGCCAGCAGCTTAAGAGGGGGCTATGGCTACACCTTC. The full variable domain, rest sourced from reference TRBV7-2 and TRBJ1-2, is GAGVSQSPSNKVTEKGKDVELRCDPISGHTALYWYRQSLGQGLEFLIYFQGNSAPDKSGLPSDRFSAERTGGSVSTLTIQRTQQEDSAVYLCASSLRGGYGYTFGSGTRLTVV.

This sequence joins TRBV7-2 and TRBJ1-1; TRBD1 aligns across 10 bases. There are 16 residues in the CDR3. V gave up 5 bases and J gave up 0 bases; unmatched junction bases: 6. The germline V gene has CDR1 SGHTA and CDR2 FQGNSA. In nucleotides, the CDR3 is TGTGCCAGCAGCCCGGGACAGGGGAAGATGAACACTGAAGCTTTCTTT. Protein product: CASSPGQGKMNTEAFF.

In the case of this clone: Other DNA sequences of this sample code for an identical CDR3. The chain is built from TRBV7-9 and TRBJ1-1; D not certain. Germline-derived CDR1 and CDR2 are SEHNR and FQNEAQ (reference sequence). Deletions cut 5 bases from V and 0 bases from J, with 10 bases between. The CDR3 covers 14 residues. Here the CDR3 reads CASSLTALNTEAFF. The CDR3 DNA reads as TGTGCCAGCAGCCTCACAGCCTTGAACACTGAAGCTTTCTTT.

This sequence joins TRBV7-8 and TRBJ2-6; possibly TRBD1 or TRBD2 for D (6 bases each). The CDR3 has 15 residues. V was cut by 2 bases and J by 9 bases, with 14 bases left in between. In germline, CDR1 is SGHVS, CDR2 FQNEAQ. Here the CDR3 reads CASSLSGARVNVLTF. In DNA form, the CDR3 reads TGTGCCAGCAGCTTATCGGGGGCGAGGGTCAACGTCCTGACTTTC.

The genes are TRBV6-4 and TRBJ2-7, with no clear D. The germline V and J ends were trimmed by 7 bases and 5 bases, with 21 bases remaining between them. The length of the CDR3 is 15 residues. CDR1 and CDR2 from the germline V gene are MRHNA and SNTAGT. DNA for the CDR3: TGTGCCAGCAACCAAACAGCATCCCCGAGAAACGAGCAGTACTTC. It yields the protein CASNQTASPRNEQYF.

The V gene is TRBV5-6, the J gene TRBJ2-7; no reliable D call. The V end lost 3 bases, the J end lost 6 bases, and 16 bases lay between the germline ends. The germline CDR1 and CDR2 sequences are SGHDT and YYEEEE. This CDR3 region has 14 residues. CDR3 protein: CASSWGRPLAEQYF. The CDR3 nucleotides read TGTGCCAGCAGCTGGGGTCGGCCCCTCGCCGAGCAGTACTTC.

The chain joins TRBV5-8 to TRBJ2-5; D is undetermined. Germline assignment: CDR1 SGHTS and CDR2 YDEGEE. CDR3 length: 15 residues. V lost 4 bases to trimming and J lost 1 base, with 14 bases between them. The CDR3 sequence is CASSPLSSFQETQYF. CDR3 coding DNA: TGTGCCAGCAGCCCCCTGTCGAGCTTCCAAGAGACCCAGTACTTC.

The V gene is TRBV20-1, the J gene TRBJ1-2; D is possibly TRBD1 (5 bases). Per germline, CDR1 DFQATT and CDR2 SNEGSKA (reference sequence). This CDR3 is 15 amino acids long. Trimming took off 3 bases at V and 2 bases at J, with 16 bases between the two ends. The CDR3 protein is CSASTGKATNYGYTF. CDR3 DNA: TGCAGTGCTAGTACAGGAAAAGCGACAAACTATGGCTACACCTTC.

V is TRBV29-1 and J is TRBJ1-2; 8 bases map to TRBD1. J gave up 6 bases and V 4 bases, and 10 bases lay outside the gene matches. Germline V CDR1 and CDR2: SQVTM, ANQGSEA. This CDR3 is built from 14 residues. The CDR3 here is CSVGDRGSKDGYTF. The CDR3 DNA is TGCAGCGTTGGTGACAGGGGATCTAAGGATGGCTACACCTTC.

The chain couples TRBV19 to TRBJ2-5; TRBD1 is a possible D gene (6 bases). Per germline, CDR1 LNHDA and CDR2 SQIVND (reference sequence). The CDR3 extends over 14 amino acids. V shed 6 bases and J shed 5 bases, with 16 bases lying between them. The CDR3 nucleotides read TGTGCCAGTAGAGATTCTGGGGGCAGGGAGACCCAGTACTTC. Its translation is CASRDSGGRETQYF.

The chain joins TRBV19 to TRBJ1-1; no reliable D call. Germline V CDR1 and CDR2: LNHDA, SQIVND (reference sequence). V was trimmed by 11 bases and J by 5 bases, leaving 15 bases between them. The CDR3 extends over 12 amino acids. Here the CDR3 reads CAANRAGTEAFF. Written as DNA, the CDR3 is TGTGCCGCGAACCGGGCCGGAACTGAAGCTTTCTTT.

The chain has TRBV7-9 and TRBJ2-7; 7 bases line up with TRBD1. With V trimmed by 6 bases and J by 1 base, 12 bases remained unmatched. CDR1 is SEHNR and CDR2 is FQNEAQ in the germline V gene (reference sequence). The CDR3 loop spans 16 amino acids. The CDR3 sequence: CASSSNRGRPSYEQYF. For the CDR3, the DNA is TGTGCCAGCAGTTCGAACAGGGGCCGTCCTTCCTACGAGCAGTACTTC.

The DNA of the CDR3 is TGCGCCAGCAGCCAAGCGGAGCGGGGGGACCCAGAGCAGTTCTTC. Protein sequence: CASSQAERGDPEQFF. The chain is built from TRBV4-1 and TRBJ2-1; TRBD2 matches 9 bases. Germline assignment: CDR1 MGHRA and CDR2 YSYEKL. Trimming at V came to 1 base and at J to 10 bases, leaving 8 bases not matched to a gene. The CDR3 totals 15 residues.

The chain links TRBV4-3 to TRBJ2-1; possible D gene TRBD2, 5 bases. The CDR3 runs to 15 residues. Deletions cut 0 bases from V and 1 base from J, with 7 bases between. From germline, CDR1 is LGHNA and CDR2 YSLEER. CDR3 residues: CASSQDGSSYNEQFF. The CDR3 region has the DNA TGCGCCAGCAGCCAAGATGGGAGTTCCTACAATGAGCAGTTCTTC.